This TCR beta chain came from a study of neurological immune-mediated disorders. For the sorted libraries, 1 million CD4+ or CD8+ T cells were used. MiXCR, run by TCRdb on the 5' RACE reads, gives a single entry per CDR3 protein. The data contain 30,000 to 35,000 distinct CDR3 sequences, over 3.5% of them seen just once; the ten biggest clones take up more than 20%. CDR1 and CDR2 from the germline V gene are SSHAT and FNYEAQ (reference sequence). The CDR3 consists of 17 residues. Trimming stripped 5 bases from V and 3 bases from J, with 20 bases between. This clonotype occurred many times. The TCR comes from a middle-aged woman in good health. This rearrangement joins TRBV7-7 to TRBJ1-5; maybe TRBD1 (5 bases). Sequencing input: CD4+ T cells from blood. The chain's CDR3 is CASSASRQGGDNQPQHF. The CDR3 bases are TGTGCCAGCAGCGCTAGCCGCCAGGGAGGGGACAATCAGCCCCAGCATTTT. Combining the CDR3 with reference TRBV7-7 and TRBJ1-5 gives the whole variable domain GAGVSQSPRYKVTKRGQDVTLRCDPISSHATLYWYQQALGQGPEFLTYFNYEAQPDKSGLPSDRFSAERPEGSISTLTIQRTEQRDSAMYRCASSASRQGGDNQPQHFGDGTRLSIL.